Each of the 12 T cell receptor beta chains below was sequenced from the same sample in a study of cytomegalovirus exposure and HLA in healthy donors. Clones were read by immunoSEQ multiplex PCR, and TCRdb kept only the in-frame ones, dropping some. The data contain about 160,000 clones, approximately 86% of them singletons. Sequenced sample: PBMCs. These TCRs come from a young woman in good health and CMV-seronegative.

This clone was detected a few times. The V call is TRBV5-1, the J call TRBJ1-1; a possible D gene is TRBD1 (6 bases). Germline V gives CDR1 SGHRS, CDR2 YFSETQ. V was pared by 2 bases and J by 8 bases, with 7 bases between. The CDR3 is 11 amino acids. The DNA for the CDR3 is TGCGCCAGCAGCTTTGGACAGGAAGCTTTCTTT. It translates to CASSFGQEAFF.

This chain links TRBV7-9 with TRBJ1-1; 7 nucleotides agree with TRBD1. The germline gives CDR1 SEHNR, CDR2 FQNEAQ (reference sequence). This CDR3 is built from 13 residues. V shed 8 bases, J shed 5 bases, and the junction held 8 bases outside the gene matches. CDR3 region: CASGAGTVTEAFF. The CDR3 DNA reads as TGTGCCAGCGGAGCTGGGACAGTTACTGAAGCTTTCTTT.

V is TRBV29-1 and J is TRBJ2-1; D possibly corresponds to TRBD1 (6 bases). The CDR3 covers 12 residues. The germline V gene has CDR1 SQVTM and CDR2 ANQGSEA. V was pared by 6 bases and J by 6 bases, with 12 bases between. The CDR3 reads CSVDWGPNEQFF. The CDR3 DNA sequence: TGCAGCGTCGATTGGGGGCCCAATGAGCAGTTCTTC.

In its sample, this clone was seen once. The rearrangement links TRBV5-1 to TRBJ2-5; 7 bases map to TRBD2. This CDR3 spans 15 amino acids. V dropped 1 base and J dropped 4; count of bases not matched to a gene: 7. The germline V gene encodes CDR1 SGHRS and CDR2 YFSETQ. CDR3: CASSLRRGSRETQYF. The DNA of the CDR3 is TGCGCCAGCAGCTTGAGGCGGGGGTCGAGAGAGACCCAGTACTTC.

This chain uses TRBV12-5 with TRBJ1-4, with D hard to call. V gave up 0 bases and J gave up 0 bases, with 8 bases separating them. CDR1 LGHNT and CDR2 FRNRAP come from the germline V gene. This CDR3 has 16 residues. The CDR3 loop reads CASGLVLSATNEKLFF. The CDR3 nucleotides are TGTGCTAGTGGTTTGGTATTGTCAGCAACTAATGAAAAACTGTTTTTT. Full variable domain (rest looked up from reference TRBV12-5 and TRBJ1-4): DARVTQTPRHKVTEMGQEVTMRCQPILGHNTVFWYRQTMMQGLELLAYFRNRAPLDDSGMPKDRFSAEMPDATLATLKIQPSEPRDSAVYFCASGLVLSATNEKLFFGSGTQLSVL.

The chain couples TRBV19 to TRBJ1-3; unclear D gene. This CDR3 is 14 amino acids long. Germline V CDR1 and CDR2: LNHDA, SQIVND (reference sequence). V was pared by 2 bases and J by 3 bases, with 8 bases between. The CDR3 region has the DNA TGTGCCAGTAGTATATCGGGGATTGGAAACACCATATATTTT. It translates to CASSISGIGNTIYF.

The chain recombines TRBV30 with TRBJ1-1, with a tentative D call TRBD1 (5 bases). V gave up 0 bases and J gave up 6 bases, with 11 bases separating them. Germline V gene lookup returns CDR1 GTSNPN and CDR2 SVGIG (reference sequence). The CDR3 spans 13 residues. The CDR3 nucleotides read TGTGCCTGGAGTGTTCCAGGGTTTGCTGAAGCTTTCTTT. This gives the protein CAWSVPGFAEAFF.

The chain combines TRBV6-1 with TRBJ2-7; 7 positions agree with TRBD1. The germline V gene has CDR1 MNHNS and CDR2 SASEGT. This CDR3 has 16 amino acids. V trimming: 1 base; J trimming: 4 bases; junction bases outside the gene matches: 10. CDR3 bases: TGTGCCAGCAGTGAAGAGGAAGGGGGCGCCAATTACGAGCAGTACTTC. The encoded protein is CASSEEEGGANYEQYF.

Note on this clone: In the same sample, other DNA sequences code for this CDR3. The chain employs TRBV7-2 and TRBJ1-5; 7 bases are a match to TRBD1. CDR1 and CDR2 from the germline V gene are SGHTA and FQGNSA. V dropped 3 bases and J dropped 2; count of bases not matched to a gene: 1. The CDR3 loop spans 14 amino acids. CDR3 nucleotide sequence: TGTGCCAGCAGCTTCGGGACAGGCAATCAGCCCCAGCATTTT. Translated: CASSFGTGNQPQHF.

CDR3 bases: TGTGCCAGCAGCCTGAGGGGGGGACACAGCTCTGGAAACACCATATATTTT. Residues: CASSLRGGHSSGNTIYF. The chain has TRBV5-6 and TRBJ1-3, with D perhaps matching TRBD1 (6 bases). This CDR3 is 17 amino acids long. The V end was cut by 4 bases, the J end by 0 bases, with 17 bases between. CDR1 is SGHDT and CDR2 is YYEEEE in the germline V gene.

V is TRBV9 and J is TRBJ2-1; D is unclear. Trimming pared 0 bases from V and 8 bases from J, leaving 9 bases between. The CDR3 runs 13 residues. Germline-derived CDR1 and CDR2 are SGDLS and YYNGEE. The CDR3 loop reads CASSVDLSYEQFF. CDR3 nucleotides: TGTGCCAGCAGCGTAGATCTGAGCTATGAGCAGTTCTTC.

The genes are TRBV6-1 and TRBJ1-1; TRBD1 might be the D (6 bases). Trimming removed 4 bases at V and 1 base at J, with 13 bases between. The CDR3 runs 15 residues. Germline CDR1 and CDR2: MNHNS and SASEGT. The CDR3 sequence: CASSAMDRTNTEAFF. CDR3 DNA sequence: TGTGCCAGCAGTGCCATGGACAGAACGAACACTGAAGCTTTCTTT.